This T cell receptor (beta chain) was identified during a study of OX40 agonist ivuxolimab in advanced cancers. Study background: Patients receiving dose escalation had hepatocellular carcinoma, melanoma, renal cell or head and neck cancer. From about 20 to 79 years was the age range, with a mean of about 54 years, and 65% to 90% were male.

Assay used: immunoSEQ multiplex PCR; TCRdb lists only in-frame clones, some missing. This sample carries 65,000 to 90,000 clones, 85% to 90% of them seen once, and the ten largest clones take under 0.65%. From germline, CDR1 is SGHAT and CDR2 FQDESV (reference sequence). Between the trimmed V and J ends, which lost 5 bases and 4 bases, there was a span of 15 bases. This CDR3 comprises 14 residues. This clonotype was obtained from an adult with an advanced solid tumor such as melanoma, head and neck, liver or kidney cancer. The chain is built from TRBV11-1 and TRBJ2-7; tentative D call: TRBD1 (6 bases). The material sequenced was CD4+ or CD8+ T cells sorted from blood, taken in a trial of the OX40 agonist ivuxolimab. CDR3 in DNA: TGTGCCAGCAGCACGATCAGGGGAACGTACGAGCAGTACTTC. It is translated as CASSTIRGTYEQYF.